The present entry profiles one T cell receptor (beta chain) with its context. The antigen it recognizes is unknown. No base qualities exist here, and no much larger clone lies one base off it. The sample holds other DNA sequences that translate to the same CDR3. CDR1 and CDR2 are drawn from the germline V gene: MNHEY, SVGAGI. Including cysteine and phenylalanine, the CDR3 has 13 amino acids. Of all the DNA, just the CDR3 is kept, 39 bases in frame from base 1. The V end loses 4 bases and the J end loses 4 bases, and a stretch of 10 bases separates them. The sample comes from a study of radiation and T cells in renal cell carcinoma (dated by TCRdb to about 2020). With respect to the entire study: TCR beta sequencing covered 50 to 55 samples in total, comprising 25 or so tumors and 27 peripheral blood samples. The final blood draw was performed at 4 weeks after radiation, at the same time as nephrectomy. Across all 55 or so samples, several million unique CDR3 nucleotide sequences, encoding approximately 2.5 million unique CDR3 amino acid sequences, were identified. Findings and caveats that apply to the study as a whole: Blood repertoire dynamics were not followed beyond 4 weeks after treatment. In blood, the top tumor clonotypes increased from baseline to 2 weeks after radiation and then shrank by 4 weeks, which suggests a temporary expansion of tumor-resident clones. Because pretreatment tumor biopsies were not available, the study could not determine whether clonotypes were already present within the tumor at baseline. Effects of radiation dose or scheduling on the TCR repertoire could not be addressed with the single-armed trial design.

Following the manufacturer's recommendations, the immunoSEQ kit was used to generate TCR beta libraries from genomic DNA. To prepare the libraries, a first multiplex PCR with proprietary primers was run, followed by a second PCR that added unique barcodes, and a bead cleanup was done after each round. A kit-provided positive control reaction and a negative control reaction were included in every sample batch. The final libraries underwent checking on an Agilent 4200 TapeStation D1000 ScreenTape, volumetric pooling, and quantification by qPCR. Sequencing ran on an Illumina NextSeq500 with a MidOutput 150-cycle cartridge, using 156 Read1 and 15 Index1 cycles with kit custom primers. The pooled library was loaded at 0.75 to 1 pM with a roughly 22% PhiX control spike-in. The study's processing was this. Vendor-processed data were analyzed in R, with a clonotype defined as all T cells sharing the same CDR3 nucleotide sequence. In the clone abundance analyses, frequencies were normalized to the 10,000 most abundant clones in each sample. Public T cell clones, which averaged fewer than five per sample, were removed prior to analysis. An abundance difference of at least 32-fold between compartments was the criterion for calling clonotypes tumor-enriched or baseline blood-enriched. Clonotypes expanded or contracted between blood time points were identified with a beta-binomial differential abundance model. Similarity between tumor and blood repertoires was quantified using the Baroni-Urbani and Buser coefficient, and groups were compared with two-tailed Wilcoxon tests in R. Drawn from immuneACCESS, this table holds only the in-frame rearrangements with V and J called that TCRdb kept. Clones are partly lost; checked studies trace under half to an unresolved V gene and leave the rest unexplained. V, J and clone size were drawn from that table, and D and trimming were deduced from the DNA. The sample table contains around 100,000 clones; only one count was recorded for roughly 84% of them. Jointly, the top ten make up 7.2% of the sample.

The sample's time point label is to be understood as: blood 4 weeks post-SBRT, at nephrectomy. Interpreted using the paper, the treatment or condition label stands for: 15 Gy SBRT to primary tumor, nephrectomy 4 weeks later. Samples came from a clinical trial, in which primary renal cell carcinomas received 15 Gy stereotactic body radiation therapy followed by nephrectomy 4 weeks later. Serial peripheral blood from radiation-treated patients was sampled at baseline, 2 weeks and 4 weeks after SBRT to track tumor-enriched clonotypes. Renal cell carcinoma with clear cell pathology was present in all patients. The QIAamp DNA Blood Mini Kit (Qiagen) was used to prepare genomic DNA for TCR sequencing. The analyses included only samples that passed all quality control checks.

This material consisted of blood, taken from a patient whose treatment included radiotherapy and nephrectomy. This receptor chain uses TRBV6-5 and TRBJ1-2; the D gene cannot be named for sure. This receptor was taken from a man in his sixties with renal cell carcinoma. The CDR3 region: CASSLTGRYGYTF. In nucleotides, the sequence is TGTGCCAGCAGTTTAACTGGACGCTATGGCTACACCTTC.